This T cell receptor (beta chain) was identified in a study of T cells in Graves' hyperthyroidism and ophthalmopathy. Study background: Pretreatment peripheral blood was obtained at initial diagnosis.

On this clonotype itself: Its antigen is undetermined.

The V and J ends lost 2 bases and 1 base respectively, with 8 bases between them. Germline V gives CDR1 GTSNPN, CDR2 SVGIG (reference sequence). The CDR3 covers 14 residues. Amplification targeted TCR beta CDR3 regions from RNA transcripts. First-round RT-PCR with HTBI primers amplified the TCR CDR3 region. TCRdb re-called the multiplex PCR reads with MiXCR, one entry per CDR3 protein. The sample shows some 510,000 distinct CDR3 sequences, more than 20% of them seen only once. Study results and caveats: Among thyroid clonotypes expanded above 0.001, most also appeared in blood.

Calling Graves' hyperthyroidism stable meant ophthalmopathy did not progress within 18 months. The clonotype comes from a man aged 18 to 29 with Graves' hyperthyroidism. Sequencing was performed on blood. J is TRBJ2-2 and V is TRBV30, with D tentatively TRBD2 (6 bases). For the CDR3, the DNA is TGTGCCTGGAGTTACGGGGGGAACACCGGGGAGCTGTTTTTT. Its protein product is CAWSYGGNTGELFF.